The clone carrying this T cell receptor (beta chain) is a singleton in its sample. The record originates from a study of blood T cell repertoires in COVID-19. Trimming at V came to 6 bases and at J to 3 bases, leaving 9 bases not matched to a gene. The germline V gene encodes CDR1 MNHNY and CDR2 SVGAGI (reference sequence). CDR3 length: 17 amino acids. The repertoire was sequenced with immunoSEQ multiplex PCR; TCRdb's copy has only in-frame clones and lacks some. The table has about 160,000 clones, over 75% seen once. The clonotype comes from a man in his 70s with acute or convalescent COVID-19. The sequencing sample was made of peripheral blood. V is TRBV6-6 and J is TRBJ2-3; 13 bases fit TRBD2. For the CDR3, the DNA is TGTGCCAGCAGACGAACCGGGACTAGCGGGATGACAGATACGCAGTATTTT. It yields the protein CASRRTGTSGMTDTQYF.